One and the same sample provided the 6 T cell receptor beta chains below, sequenced in a study of T cell responses to AZD1222 COVID-19 vaccine. Profiled with immunoSEQ multiplex PCR; TCRdb holds only in-frame clones, not every one. The table has 150,000 to 200,000 clones, 85% to 95% seen once. This material consisted of peripheral blood, taken on day 0 of AZD1222 vaccination. Receptor source: an adult in good health.

This clone was seen a few times. The chain is built from TRBV7-2 and TRBJ2-7; D possibly uses TRBD1 or TRBD2 (6 bases each). The V end lost 0 bases, the J end lost 2 bases, and 14 bases lay between the germline ends. The CDR3 length is 16 residues. Germline V gene sequence: CDR1 SGHTA, CDR2 FQGNSA. The CDR3 loop reads CASSLATQGGAYEQYF. CDR3 coding DNA: TGTGCCAGCAGCTTAGCAACACAGGGAGGTGCCTACGAGCAGTACTTC.

In this sample, this clone turned up once. V gene TRBV11-2 combines with J gene TRBJ2-1; D not certain. The CDR3 sequence is 12 residues long. The ends were cut back, 5 bases at V and 5 bases at J, with 7 bases in the middle. The V gene's germline CDR1 is SGHAT and CDR2 FQNNGV. DNA of the CDR3: TGTGCCAGCAGCCGACCCGACAATGAGCAGTTCTTC. Its protein product is CASSRPDNEQFF.

This chain connects TRBV5-1 to TRBJ2-2; possibly TRBD2 for D (6 bases). Between the trimmed V and J ends, which lost 4 bases and 4 bases, there was a span of 14 bases. The CDR3 is 15 residues long. CDR1 SGHRS and CDR2 YFSETQ come from the germline V gene. The CDR3 loop is CASSPRGSFTGELFF. CDR3 DNA: TGCGCCAGCAGCCCCCGGGGGAGTTTCACCGGGGAGCTGTTTTTT.

This sequence joins TRBV19 and TRBJ1-5, with 10 bases lining up with TRBD1. In germline, CDR1 is LNHDA, CDR2 SQIVND (reference sequence). The CDR3 extends over 20 amino acids. The V and J ends lost 6 bases and 3 bases, in that order; junction bases with no gene match: 20. CDR3 nucleotides: TGTGCCAGTAGCCGGGGCCCCCCGGACAGGGGGATAAATGACAATCAGCCCCAGCATTTT. Its protein is CASSRGPPDRGINDNQPQHF.

The chain has TRBV6-2 or TRBV6-3 and TRBJ2-7, with a tentative D call TRBD1 (6 bases). V was shortened by 6 bases and J by 2 bases, with 17 bases between the two germline ends. The CDR3 is 15 amino acids. Germline V gives CDR1 MNHEY, CDR2 SVGEGT. The CDR3 DNA reads as TGTGCCAGCAGCATTAGGGGGACCAATACCTACGAGCAGTACTTC. Translation gives CASSIRGTNTYEQYF.

The chain links TRBV18 to TRBJ2-7, with no clear D. The CDR3 totals 12 residues. Germline CDR1 reads KGHSH; CDR2 reads LQKENI. Trimming pared 3 bases from V and 2 bases from J, leaving 5 bases between. The CDR3, as DNA: TGTGCCAGCTCACCTGACACCTACGAGCAGTACTTC. This encodes CASSPDTYEQYF. The full variable domain, rest sourced from reference TRBV18 and TRBJ2-7, is NAGVMQNPRHLVRRRGQEARLRCSPMKGHSHVYWYRQLPEEGLKFMVYLQKENIIDESGMPKERFSAEFPKEGPSILRIQQVVRGDSAAYFCASSPDTYEQYFGPGTRLTVT.